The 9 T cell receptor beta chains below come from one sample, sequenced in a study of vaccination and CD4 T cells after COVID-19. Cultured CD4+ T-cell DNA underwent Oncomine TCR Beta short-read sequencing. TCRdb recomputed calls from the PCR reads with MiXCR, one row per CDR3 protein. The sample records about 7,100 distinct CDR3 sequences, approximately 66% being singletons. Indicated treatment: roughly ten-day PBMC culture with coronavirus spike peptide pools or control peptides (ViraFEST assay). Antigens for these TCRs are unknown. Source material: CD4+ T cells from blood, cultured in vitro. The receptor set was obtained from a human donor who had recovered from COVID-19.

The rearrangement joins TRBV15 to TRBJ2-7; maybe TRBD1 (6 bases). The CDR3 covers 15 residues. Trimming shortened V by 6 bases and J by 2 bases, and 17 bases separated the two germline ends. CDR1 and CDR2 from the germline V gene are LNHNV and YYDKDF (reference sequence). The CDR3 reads CATRRAQGYTYEQYF. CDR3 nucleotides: TGTGCCACCAGGAGGGCTCAGGGGTATACCTACGAGCAGTACTTC.

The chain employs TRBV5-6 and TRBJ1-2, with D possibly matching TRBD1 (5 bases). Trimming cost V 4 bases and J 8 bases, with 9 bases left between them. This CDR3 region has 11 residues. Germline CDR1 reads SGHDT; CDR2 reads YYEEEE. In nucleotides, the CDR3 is TGTGCCAGCAGCATGGGGCTCGGCTACACCTTC. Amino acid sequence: CASSMGLGYTF.

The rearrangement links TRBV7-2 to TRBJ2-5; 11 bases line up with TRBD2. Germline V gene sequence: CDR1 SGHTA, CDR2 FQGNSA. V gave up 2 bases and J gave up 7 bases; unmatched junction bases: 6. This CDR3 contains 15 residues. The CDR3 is CASSLLTSGSGTQYF. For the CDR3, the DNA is TGTGCCAGCAGCTTATTAACTAGCGGGAGCGGGACCCAGTACTTC.

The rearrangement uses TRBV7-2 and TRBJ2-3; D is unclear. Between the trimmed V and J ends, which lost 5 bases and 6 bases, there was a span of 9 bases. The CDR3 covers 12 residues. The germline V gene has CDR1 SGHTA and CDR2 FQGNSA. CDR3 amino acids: CASSPSWDTQYF. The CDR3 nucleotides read TGTGCCAGCAGCCCAAGCTGGGATACGCAGTATTTT.

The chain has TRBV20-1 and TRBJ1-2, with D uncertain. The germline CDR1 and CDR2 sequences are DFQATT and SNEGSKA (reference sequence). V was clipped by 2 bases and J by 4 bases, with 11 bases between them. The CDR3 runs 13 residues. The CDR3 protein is CSARLPTVYGYTF. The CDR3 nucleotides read TGCAGTGCTAGATTGCCTACAGTCTATGGCTACACCTTC.

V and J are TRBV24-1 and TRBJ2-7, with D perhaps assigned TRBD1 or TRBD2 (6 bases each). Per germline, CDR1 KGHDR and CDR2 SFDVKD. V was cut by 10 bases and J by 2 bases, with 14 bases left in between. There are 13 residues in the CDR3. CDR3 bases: TGTGCCACGAGGAGGGGGTGGCCCTACGAGCAGTACTTC. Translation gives CATRRGWPYEQYF.

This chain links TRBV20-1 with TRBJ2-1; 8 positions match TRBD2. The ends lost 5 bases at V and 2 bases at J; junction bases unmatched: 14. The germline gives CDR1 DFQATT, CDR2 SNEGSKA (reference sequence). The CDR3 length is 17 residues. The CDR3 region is CSAPYRASGPTYNEQFF. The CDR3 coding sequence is TGCAGTGCTCCTTATCGGGCTAGCGGGCCTACCTACAATGAGCAGTTCTTC.

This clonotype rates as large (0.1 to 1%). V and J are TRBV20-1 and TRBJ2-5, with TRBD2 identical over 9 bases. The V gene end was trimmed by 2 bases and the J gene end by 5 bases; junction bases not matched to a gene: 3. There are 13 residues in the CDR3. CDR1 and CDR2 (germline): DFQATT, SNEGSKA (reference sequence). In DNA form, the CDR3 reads TGCAGTGCTAGACTAGCGGGGTTGGAGACCCAGTACTTC. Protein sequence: CSARLAGLETQYF.

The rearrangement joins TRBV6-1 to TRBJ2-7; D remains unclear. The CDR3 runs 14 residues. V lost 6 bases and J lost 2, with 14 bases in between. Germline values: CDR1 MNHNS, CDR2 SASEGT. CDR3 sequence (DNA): TGTGCCAGCAGCGGAACCCTAGTTACCTACGAGCAGTACTTC. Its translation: CASSGTLVTYEQYF.